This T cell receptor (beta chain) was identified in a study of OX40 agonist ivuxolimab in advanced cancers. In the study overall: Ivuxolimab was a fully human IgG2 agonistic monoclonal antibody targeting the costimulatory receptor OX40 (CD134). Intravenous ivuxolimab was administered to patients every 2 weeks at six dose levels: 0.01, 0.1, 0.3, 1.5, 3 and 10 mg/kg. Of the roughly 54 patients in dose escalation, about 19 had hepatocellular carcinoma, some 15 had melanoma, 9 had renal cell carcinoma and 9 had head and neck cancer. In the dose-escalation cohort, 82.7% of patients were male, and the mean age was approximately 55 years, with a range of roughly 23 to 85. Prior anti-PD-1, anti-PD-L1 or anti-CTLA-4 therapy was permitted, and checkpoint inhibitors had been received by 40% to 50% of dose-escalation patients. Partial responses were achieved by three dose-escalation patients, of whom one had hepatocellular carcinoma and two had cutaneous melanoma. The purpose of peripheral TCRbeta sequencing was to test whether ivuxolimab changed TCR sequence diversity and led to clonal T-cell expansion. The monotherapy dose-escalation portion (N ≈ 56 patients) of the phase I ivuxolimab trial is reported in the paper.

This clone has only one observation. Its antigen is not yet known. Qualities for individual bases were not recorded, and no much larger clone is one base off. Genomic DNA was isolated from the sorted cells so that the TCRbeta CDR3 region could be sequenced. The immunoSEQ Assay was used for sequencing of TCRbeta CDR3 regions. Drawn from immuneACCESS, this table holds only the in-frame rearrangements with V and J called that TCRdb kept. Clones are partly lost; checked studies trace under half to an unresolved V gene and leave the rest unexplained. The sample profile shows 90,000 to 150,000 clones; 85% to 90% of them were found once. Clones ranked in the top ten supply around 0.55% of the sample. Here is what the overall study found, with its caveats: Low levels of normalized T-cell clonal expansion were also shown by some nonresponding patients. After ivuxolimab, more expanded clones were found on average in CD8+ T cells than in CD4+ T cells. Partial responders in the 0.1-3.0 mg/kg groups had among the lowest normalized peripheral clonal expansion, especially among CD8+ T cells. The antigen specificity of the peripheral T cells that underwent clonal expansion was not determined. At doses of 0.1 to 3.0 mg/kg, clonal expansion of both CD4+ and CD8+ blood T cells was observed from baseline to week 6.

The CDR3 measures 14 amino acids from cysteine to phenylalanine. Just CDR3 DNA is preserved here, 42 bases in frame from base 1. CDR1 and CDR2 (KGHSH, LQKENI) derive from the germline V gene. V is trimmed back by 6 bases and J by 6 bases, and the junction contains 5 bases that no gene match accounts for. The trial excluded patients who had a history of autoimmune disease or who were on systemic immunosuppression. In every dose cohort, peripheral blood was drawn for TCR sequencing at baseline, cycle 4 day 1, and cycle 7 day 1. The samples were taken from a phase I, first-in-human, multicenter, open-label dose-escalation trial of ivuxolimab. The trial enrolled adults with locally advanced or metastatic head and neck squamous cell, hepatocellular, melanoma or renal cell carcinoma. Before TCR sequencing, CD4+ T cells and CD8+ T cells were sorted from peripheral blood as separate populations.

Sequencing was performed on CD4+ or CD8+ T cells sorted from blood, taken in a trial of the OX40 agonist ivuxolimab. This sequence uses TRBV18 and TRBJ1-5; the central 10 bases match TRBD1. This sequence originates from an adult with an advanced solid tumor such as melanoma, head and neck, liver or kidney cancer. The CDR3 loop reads CASSPGQGLQPQHF. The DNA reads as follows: TGTGCCAGCTCTCCGGGACAGGGGCTTCAGCCCCAGCATTTT. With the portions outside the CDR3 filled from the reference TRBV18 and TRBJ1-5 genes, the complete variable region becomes NAGVMQNPRHLVRRRGQEARLRCSPMKGHSHVYWYRQLPEEGLKFMVYLQKENIIDESGMPKERFSAEFPKEGPSILRIQQVVRGDSAAYFCASSPGQGLQPQHFGDGTRLSIL.